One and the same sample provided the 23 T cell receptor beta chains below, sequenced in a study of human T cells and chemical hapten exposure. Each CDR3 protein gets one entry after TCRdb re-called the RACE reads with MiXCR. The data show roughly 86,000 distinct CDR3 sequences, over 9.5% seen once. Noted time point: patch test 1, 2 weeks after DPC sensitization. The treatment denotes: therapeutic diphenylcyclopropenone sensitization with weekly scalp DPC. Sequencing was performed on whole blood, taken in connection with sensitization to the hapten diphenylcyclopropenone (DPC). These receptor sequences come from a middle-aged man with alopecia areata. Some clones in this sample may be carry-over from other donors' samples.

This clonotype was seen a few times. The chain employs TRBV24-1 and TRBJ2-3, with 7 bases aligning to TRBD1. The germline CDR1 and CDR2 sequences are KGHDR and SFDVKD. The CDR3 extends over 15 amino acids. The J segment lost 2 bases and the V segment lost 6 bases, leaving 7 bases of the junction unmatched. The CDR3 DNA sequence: TGTGCCACCAGTCGAACAGGGGCCGCCACAGATACGCAGTATTTT. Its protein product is CATSRTGAATDTQYF.

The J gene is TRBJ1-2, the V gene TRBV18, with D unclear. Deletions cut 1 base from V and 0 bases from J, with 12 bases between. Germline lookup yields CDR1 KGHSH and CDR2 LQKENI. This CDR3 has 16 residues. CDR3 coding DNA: TGTGCCAGCTCACCACTGGTTGGGGAACCTAACTATGGCTACACCTTC. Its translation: CASSPLVGEPNYGYTF.

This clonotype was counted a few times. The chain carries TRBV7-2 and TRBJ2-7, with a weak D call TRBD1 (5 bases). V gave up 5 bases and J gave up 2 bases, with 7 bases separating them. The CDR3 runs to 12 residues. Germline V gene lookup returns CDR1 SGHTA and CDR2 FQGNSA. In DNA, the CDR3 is TGTGCCAGCAGCGGACAAACCTACGAGCAGTACTTC. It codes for CASSGQTYEQYF.

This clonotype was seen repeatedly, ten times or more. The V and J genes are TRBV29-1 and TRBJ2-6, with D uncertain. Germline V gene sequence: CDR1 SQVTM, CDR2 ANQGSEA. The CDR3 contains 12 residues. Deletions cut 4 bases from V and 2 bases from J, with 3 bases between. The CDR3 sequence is CSVGTGANVLTF. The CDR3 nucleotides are TGCAGCGTTGGGACTGGGGCCAACGTCCTGACTTTC.

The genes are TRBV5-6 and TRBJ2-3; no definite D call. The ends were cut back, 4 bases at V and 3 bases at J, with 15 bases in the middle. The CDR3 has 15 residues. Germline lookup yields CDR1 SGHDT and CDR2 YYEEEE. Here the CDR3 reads CASSIVLVGTDTQYF. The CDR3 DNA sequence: TGTGCCAGCAGCATAGTTTTAGTCGGGACAGATACGCAGTATTTT.

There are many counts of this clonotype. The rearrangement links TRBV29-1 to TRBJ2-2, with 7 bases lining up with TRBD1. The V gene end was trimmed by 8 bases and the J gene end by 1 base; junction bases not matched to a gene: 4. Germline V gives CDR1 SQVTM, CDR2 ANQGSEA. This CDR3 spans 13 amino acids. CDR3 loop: CSTTGKNTGELFF. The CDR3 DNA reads TGCAGCACGACAGGGAAGAACACCGGGGAGCTGTTTTTT.

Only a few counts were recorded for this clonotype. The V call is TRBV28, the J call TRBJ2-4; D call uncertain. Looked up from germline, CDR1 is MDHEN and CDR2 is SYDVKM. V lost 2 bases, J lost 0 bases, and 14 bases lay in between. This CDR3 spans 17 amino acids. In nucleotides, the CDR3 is TGTGCCAGCAGTTTAAATTCTGCTCCTCAAGCCAAAAACATTCAGTACTTC. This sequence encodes CASSLNSAPQAKNIQYF.

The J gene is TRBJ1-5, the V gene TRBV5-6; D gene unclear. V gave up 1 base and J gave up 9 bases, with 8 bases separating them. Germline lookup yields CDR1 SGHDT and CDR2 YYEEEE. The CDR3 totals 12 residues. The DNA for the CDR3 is TGTGCCAGCAGCTTGCGGGAACTGCCCCAGCATTTT. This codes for CASSLRELPQHF.

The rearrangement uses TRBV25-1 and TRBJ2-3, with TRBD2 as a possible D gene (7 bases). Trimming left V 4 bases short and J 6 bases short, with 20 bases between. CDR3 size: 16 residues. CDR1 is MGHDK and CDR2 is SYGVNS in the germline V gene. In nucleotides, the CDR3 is TGTGCCAGCAGTGTACCAGAAGGGGGGGAGCGGGATACGCAGTATTTT. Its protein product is CASSVPEGGERDTQYF. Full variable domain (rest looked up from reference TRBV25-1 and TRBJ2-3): EADIYQTPRYLVIGTGKKITLECSQTMGHDKMYWYQQDPGMELHLIHYSYGVNSTEKGDLSSESTVSRIRTEHFPLTLESARPSHTSQYLCASSVPEGGERDTQYFGPGTRLTVL.

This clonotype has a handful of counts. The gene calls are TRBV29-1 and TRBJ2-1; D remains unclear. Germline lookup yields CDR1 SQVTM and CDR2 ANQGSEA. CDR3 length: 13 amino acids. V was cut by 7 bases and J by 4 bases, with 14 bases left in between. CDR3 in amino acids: CSGEVPDYNEQFF. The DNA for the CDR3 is TGCAGCGGAGAAGTGCCGGATTACAATGAGCAGTTCTTC.

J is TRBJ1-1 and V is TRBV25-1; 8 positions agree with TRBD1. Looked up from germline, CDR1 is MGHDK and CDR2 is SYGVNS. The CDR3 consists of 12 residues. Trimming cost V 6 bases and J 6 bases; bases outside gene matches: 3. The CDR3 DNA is TGTGCCAGCAGAACAGGGGGGGCTGAAGCTTTCTTT. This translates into CASRTGGAEAFF. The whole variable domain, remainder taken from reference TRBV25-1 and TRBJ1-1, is EADIYQTPRYLVIGTGKKITLECSQTMGHDKMYWYQQDPGMELHLIHYSYGVNSTEKGDLSSESTVSRIRTEHFPLTLESARPSHTSQYLCASRTGGAEAFFGQGTRLTVV.

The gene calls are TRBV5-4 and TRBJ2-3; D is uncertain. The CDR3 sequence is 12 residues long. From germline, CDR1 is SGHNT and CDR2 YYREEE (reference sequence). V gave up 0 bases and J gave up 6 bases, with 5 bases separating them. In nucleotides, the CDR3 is TGTGCCAGCAGCTTGGACTCCGATACGCAGTATTTT. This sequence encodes CASSLDSDTQYF. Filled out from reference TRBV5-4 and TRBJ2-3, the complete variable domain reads ETGVTQSPTHLIKTRGQQVTLRCSSQSGHNTVSWYQQALGQGPQFIFQYYREEENGRGNFPPRFSGLQFPNYSSELNVNALELDDSALYLCASSLDSDTQYFGPGTRLTVL.

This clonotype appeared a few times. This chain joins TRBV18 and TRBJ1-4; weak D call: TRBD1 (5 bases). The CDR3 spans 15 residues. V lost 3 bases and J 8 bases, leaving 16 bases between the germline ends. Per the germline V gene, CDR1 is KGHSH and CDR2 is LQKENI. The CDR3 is CASSPSGETPEKLFF. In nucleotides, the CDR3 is TGTGCCAGCTCACCCTCGGGGGAGACCCCCGAAAAACTGTTTTTT.

The CDR3: CSVHELSYGTGDGYTF. In nucleotides, the CDR3 is TGCAGCGTACACGAATTGTCGTACGGGACAGGTGATGGCTACACCTTC. The chain combines TRBV29-1 with TRBJ1-2; 8 bases fit TRBD1. The CDR3 is 16 amino acids. Trimming cost V 6 bases and J 6 bases; bases outside gene matches: 18. The germline V gene has CDR1 SQVTM and CDR2 ANQGSEA.

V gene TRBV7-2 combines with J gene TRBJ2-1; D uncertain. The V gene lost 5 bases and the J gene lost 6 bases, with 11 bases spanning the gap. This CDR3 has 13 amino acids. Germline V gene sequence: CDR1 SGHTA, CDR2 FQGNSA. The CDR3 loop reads CASSPGPVNEQFF. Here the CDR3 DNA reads TGTGCCAGCAGCCCCGGCCCTGTCAATGAGCAGTTCTTC.

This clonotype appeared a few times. This CDR3 reads CASSAAGTGIYNEQFF. The CDR3 nucleotides are TGTGCCAGCAGCGCCGCCGGGACAGGGATATACAATGAGCAGTTCTTC. The chain is built from TRBV9 and TRBJ2-1, with TRBD1 matching 9 bases. The CDR3 is 16 residues long. V was pared by 3 bases and J by 4 bases, with 8 bases of the junction left unmatched. Germline V CDR1 and CDR2: SGDLS, YYNGEE. The full variable domain, with the rest looked up from reference TRBV9 and TRBJ2-1, is DSGVTQTPKHLITATGQRVTLRCSPRSGDLSVYWYQQSLDQGLQFLIQYYNGEERAKGNILERFSAQQFPDLHSELNLSSLELGDSALYFCASSAAGTGIYNEQFFGPGTRLTVL.

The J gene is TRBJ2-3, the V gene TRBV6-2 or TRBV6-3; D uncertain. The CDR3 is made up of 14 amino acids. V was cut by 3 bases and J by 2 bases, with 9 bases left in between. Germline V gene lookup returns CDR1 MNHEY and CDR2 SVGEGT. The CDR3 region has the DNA TGTGCCAGCAGTTATGGGCAAATCACAGATACGCAGTATTTT. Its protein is CASSYGQITDTQYF.

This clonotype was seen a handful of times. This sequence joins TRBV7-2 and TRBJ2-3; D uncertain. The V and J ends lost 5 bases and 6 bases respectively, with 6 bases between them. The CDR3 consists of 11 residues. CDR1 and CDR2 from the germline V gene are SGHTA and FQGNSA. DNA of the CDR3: TGTGCCAGCAGCCCTCAGGATACGCAGTATTTT. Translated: CASSPQDTQYF.

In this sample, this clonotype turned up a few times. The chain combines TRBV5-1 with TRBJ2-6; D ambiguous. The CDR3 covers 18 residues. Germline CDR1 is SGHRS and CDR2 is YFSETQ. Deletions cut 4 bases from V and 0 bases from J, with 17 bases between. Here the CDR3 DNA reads TGCGCCAGCAGCGGGTGGCCGGGCACCATCTCTGGGGCCAACGTCCTGACTTTC. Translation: CASSGWPGTISGANVLTF.

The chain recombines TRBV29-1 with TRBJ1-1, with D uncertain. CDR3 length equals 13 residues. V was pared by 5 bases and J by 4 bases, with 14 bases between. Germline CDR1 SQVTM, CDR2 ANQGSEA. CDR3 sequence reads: CSVSLGMGTEAFF. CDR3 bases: TGCAGCGTTTCATTGGGAATGGGCACTGAAGCTTTCTTT.

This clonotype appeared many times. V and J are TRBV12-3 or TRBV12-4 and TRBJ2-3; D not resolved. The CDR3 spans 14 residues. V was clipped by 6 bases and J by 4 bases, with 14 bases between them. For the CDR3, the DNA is TGTGCCAGCAGCGTCAACTCTCAAGCAGATACGCAGTATTTT. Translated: CASSVNSQADTQYF.

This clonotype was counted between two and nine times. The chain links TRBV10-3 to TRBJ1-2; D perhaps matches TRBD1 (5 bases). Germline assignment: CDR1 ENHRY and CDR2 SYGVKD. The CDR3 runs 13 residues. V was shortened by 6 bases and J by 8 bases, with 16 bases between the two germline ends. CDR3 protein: CAIRPDGGWGYTF. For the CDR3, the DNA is TGTGCCATCAGGCCGGACGGGGGATGGGGCTACACCTTC.

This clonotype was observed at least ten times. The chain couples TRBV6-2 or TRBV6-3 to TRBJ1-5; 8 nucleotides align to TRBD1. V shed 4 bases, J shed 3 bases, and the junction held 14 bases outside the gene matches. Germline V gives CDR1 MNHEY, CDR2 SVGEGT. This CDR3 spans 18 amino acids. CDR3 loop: CASSWDRLGLSPNQPQHF. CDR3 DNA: TGTGCCAGCAGTTGGGACAGGCTCGGATTAAGCCCCAATCAGCCCCAGCATTTT.